This T cell receptor (beta chain) comes out of a study of OX40 agonist ivuxolimab in advanced cancers. Sequencing used immunoSEQ multiplex PCR; TCRdb keeps in-frame clones, though not all of them. Among 90,000 to 100,000 clones, roughly 95% were seen once, and the ten largest hold around 2%. Looked up from germline, CDR1 is LNHDA and CDR2 is SQIVND (reference sequence). Deletions cut 6 bases from V and 3 bases from J, with 15 bases between. This CDR3 is built from 14 residues. The chain couples TRBV19 to TRBJ2-7; either TRBD1 or TRBD2 may supply D (6 bases each). This specimen consisted of CD4+ or CD8+ T cells sorted from blood, obtained in a trial of the OX40 agonist ivuxolimab. The sequence derives from an adult with an advanced solid tumor such as melanoma, head and neck, liver or kidney cancer. The CDR3 reads CASSWGRGDYEQYF. Written as DNA, the CDR3 is TGTGCCAGTAGCTGGGGGCGGGGAGACTACGAGCAGTACTTC.